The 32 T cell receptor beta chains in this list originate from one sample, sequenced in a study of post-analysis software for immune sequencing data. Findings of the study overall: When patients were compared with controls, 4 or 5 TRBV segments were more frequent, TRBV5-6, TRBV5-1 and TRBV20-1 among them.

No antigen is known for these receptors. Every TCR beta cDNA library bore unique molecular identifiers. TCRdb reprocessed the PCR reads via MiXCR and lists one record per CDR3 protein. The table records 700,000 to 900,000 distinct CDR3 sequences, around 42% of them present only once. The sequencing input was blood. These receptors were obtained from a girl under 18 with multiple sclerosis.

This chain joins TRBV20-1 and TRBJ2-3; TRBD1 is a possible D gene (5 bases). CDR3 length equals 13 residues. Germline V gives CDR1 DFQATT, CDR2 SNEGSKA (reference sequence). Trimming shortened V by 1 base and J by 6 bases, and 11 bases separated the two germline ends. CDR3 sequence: CSARAWAGDTQYF. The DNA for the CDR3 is TGCAGTGCTAGAGCGTGGGCAGGGGATACGCAGTATTTT.

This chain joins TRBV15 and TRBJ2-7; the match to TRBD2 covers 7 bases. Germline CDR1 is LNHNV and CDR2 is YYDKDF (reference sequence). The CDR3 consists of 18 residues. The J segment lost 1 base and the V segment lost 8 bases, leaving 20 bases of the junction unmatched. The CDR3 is CATGRDRETATTSYEQYF. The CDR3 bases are TGTGCCACCGGGAGGGACCGGGAAACTGCGACCACTTCCTACGAGCAGTACTTC.

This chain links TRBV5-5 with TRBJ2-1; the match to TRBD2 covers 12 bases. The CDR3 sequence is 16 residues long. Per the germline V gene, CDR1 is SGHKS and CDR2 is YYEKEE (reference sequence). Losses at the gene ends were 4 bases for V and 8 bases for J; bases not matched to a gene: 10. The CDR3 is CASSETTSGRMYEQFF. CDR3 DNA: TGTGCCAGCAGCGAGACGACTAGCGGGAGAATGTATGAGCAGTTCTTC.

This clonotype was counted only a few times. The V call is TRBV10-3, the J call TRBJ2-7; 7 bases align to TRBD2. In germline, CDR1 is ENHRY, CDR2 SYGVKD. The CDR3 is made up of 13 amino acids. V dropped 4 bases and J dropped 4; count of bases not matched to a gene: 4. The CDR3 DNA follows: TGTGCCATCAGTGGCGGGAGAGAATACGAGCAGTACTTC. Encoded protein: CAISGGREYEQYF.

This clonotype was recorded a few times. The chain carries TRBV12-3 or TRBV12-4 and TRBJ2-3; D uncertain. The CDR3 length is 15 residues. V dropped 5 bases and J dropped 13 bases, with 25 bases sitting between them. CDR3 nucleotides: TGTGCCAGCAGTCCCTTATCAGCGTCACCCGCCGCGGAGTATTTT. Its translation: CASSPLSASPAAEYF.

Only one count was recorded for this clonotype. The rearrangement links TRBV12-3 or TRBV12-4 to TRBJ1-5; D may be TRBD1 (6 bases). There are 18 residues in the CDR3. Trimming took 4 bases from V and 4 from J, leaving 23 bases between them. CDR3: CASSSPEGVLFGNQPQHF. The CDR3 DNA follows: TGTGCCAGCAGTTCCCCCGAGGGGGTTCTCTTCGGGAATCAGCCCCAGCATTTT.

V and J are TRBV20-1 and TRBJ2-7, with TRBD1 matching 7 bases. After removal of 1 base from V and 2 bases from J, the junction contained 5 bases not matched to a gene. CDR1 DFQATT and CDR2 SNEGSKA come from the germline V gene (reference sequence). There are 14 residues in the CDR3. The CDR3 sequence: CSARAGGRTYEQYF. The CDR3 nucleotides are TGCAGTGCTAGAGCAGGGGGAAGGACCTACGAGCAGTACTTC.

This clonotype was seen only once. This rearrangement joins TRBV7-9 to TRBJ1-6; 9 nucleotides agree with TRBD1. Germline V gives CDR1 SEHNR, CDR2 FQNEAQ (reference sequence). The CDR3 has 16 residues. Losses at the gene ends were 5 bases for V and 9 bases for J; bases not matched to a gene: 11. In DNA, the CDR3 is TGTGCCAGCAGCCAGCAGGCTGGGACAGGGAGTTCACCCCTCCACTTT. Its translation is CASSQQAGTGSSPLHF. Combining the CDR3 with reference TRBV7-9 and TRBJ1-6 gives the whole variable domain DTGVSQNPRHKITKRGQNVTFRCDPISEHNRLYWYRQTLGQGPEFLTYFQNEAQLEKSRLLSDRFSAERPKGSFSTLEIQRTEQGDSAMYLCASSQQAGTGSSPLHFGNGTRLTVT.

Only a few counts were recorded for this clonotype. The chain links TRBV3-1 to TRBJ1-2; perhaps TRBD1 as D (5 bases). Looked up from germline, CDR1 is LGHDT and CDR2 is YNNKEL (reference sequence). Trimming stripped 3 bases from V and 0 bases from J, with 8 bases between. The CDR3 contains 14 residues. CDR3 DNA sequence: TGTGCCAGCAGCCAGGGGGTCGCTAACTATGGCTACACCTTC. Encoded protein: CASSQGVANYGYTF.

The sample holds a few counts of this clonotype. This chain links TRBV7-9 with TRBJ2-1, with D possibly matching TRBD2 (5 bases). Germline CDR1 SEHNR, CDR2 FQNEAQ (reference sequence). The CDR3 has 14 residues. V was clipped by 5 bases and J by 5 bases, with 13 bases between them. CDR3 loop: CASSARTGNNEQFF. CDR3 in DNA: TGTGCCAGCAGCGCCCGGACTGGAAACAATGAGCAGTTCTTC.

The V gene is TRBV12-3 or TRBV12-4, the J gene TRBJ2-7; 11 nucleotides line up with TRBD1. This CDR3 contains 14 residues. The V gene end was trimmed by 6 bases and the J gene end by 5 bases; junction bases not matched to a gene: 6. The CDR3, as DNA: TGTGCCAGCAGCTCCTGGACAGGGGGCGACGAGCAGTACTTC. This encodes CASSSWTGGDEQYF.

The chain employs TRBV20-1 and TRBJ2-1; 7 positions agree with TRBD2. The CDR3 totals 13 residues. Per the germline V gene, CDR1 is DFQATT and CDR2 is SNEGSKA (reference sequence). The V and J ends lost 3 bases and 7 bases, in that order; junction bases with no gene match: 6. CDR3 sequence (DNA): TGCAGTGCTAGGGCGGGAGCCTCTAATGAGCAGTTCTTC. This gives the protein CSARAGASNEQFF.

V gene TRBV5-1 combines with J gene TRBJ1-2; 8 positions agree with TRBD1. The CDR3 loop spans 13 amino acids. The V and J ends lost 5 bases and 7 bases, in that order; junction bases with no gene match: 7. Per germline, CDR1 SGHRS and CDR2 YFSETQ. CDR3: CASRLQGVFGYTF. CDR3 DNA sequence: TGCGCCAGCAGGCTACAGGGGGTCTTTGGCTACACCTTC.

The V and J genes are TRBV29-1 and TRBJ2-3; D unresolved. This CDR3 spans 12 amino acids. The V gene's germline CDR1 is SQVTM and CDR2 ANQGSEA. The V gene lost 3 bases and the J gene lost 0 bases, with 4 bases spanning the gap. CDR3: CSVDSSTDTQYF. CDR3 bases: TGCAGCGTTGACTCCAGCACAGATACGCAGTATTTT.

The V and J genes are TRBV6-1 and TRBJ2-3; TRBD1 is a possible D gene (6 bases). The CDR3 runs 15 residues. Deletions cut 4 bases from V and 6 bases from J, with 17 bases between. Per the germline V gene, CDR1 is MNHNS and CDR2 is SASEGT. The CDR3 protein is CASSAAGVPDDTQYF. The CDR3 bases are TGTGCCAGCAGTGCGGCAGGGGTTCCCGACGATACGCAGTATTTT.

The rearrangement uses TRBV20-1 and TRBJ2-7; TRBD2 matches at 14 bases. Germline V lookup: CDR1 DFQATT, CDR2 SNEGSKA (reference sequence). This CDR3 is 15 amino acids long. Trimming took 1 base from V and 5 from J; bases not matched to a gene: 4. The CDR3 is CSARGGTSGSHEQYF. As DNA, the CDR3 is TGCAGTGCTAGAGGTGGGACTAGCGGGAGCCACGAGCAGTACTTC.

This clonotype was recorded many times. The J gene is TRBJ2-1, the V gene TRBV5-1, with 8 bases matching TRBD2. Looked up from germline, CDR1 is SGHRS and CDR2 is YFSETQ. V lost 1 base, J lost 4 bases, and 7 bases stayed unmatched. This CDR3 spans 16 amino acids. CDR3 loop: CASSLTLAVLYNEQFF. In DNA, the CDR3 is TGCGCCAGCAGCTTGACACTAGCGGTATTATACAATGAGCAGTTCTTC.

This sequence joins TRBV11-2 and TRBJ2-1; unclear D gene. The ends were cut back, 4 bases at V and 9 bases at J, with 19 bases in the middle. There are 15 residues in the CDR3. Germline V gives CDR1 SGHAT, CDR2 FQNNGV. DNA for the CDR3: TGTGCCAGCAGCTCCCGTAGTACGTTTGGCGGTGAGCAGTTCTTC. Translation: CASSSRSTFGGEQFF.

Here the CDR3 DNA reads TGTGCCAGCAGCACAGTCCCCCATGGCTACACCTTC. Translated: CASSTVPHGYTF. This chain connects TRBV7-9 to TRBJ1-2; D gene ambiguous. Germline CDR1 and CDR2: SEHNR and FQNEAQ (reference sequence). This CDR3 has 12 amino acids. V dropped 5 bases and J dropped 6 bases, with 10 bases sitting between them.

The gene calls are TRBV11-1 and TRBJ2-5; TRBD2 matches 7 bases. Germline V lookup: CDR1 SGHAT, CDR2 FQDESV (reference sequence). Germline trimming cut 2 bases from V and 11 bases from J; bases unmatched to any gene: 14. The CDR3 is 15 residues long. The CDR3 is CASSLQAGRVNEQYF. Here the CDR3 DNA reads TGTGCCAGCAGCTTACAAGCGGGACGGGTCAATGAGCAGTACTTC.

The CDR3 DNA reads TGTGCTAGTGGTTTGGGAGCAACCTATGGCTACACCTTC. It is translated as CASGLGATYGYTF. The chain is built from TRBV12-5 and TRBJ1-2; D gene uncertain. From germline, CDR1 is LGHNT and CDR2 FRNRAP. CDR3 length: 13 residues. Trimming removed 1 base at V and 4 bases at J, with 7 bases between. Supplemented by reference TRBV12-5 and TRBJ1-2, the full variable domain reads DARVTQTPRHKVTEMGQEVTMRCQPILGHNTVFWYRQTMMQGLELLAYFRNRAPLDDSGMPKDRFSAEMPDATLATLKIQPSEPRDSAVYFCASGLGATYGYTFGSGTRLTVV.

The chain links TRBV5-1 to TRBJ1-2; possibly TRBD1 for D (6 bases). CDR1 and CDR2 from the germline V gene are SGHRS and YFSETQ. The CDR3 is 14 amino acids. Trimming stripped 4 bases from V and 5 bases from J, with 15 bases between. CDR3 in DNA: TGCGCCAGCAGCCCCGGCGAAGGGACATATGGCTACACCTTC. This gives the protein CASSPGEGTYGYTF.

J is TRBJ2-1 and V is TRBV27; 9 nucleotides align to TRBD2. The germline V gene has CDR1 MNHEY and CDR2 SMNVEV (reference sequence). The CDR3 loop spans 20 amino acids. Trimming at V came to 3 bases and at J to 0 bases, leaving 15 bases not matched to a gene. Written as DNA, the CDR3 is TGTGCCAGCAGTTTGTTTAGTCGACTAGCGGCCGCGAGCTCCTACAATGAGCAGTTCTTC. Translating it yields CASSLFSRLAAASSYNEQFF.

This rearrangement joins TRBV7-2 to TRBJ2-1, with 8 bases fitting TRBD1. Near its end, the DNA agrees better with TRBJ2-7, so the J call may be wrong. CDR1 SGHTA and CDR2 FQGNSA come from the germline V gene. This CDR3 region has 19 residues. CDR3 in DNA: TGTGCCAGCAGCTTAGTCGGGACAGGTTCTAGGAGCTCCTACAATGAGCAGTACTTC. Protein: CASSLVGTGSRSSYNEQYF.

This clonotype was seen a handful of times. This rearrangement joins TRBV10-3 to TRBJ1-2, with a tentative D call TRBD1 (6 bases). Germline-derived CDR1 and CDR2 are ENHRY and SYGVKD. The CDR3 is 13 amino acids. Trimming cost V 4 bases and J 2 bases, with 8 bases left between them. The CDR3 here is CAISAQGNYGYTF. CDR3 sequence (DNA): TGTGCCATCAGTGCCCAGGGGAACTATGGCTACACCTTC.

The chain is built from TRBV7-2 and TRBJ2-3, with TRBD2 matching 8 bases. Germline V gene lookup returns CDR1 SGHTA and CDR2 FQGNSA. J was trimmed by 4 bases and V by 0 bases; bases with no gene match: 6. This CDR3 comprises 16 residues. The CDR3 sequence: CASSLAWREVPDTQYF. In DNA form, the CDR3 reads TGTGCCAGCAGCTTAGCATGGCGGGAGGTCCCAGATACGCAGTATTTT.

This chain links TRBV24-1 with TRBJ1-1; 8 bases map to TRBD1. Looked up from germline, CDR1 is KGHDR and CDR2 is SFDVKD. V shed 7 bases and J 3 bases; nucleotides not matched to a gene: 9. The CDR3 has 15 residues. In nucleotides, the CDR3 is TGTGCCACCAGGAAACTTACAGGGGGGGACACTGAAGCTTTCTTT. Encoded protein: CATRKLTGGDTEAFF.

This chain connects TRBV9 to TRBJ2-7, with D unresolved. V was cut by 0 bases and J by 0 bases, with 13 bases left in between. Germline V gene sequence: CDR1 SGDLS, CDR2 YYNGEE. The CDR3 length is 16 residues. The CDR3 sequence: CASSVVERTSSYEQYF. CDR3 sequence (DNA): TGTGCCAGCAGCGTAGTGGAGCGAACGAGCTCCTACGAGCAGTACTTC.

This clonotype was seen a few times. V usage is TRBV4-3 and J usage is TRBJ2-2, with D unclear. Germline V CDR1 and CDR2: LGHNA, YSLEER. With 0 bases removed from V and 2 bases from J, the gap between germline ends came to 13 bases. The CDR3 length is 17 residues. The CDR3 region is CASSQDEVASNTGELFF. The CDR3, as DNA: TGCGCCAGCAGCCAAGATGAGGTGGCATCAAACACCGGGGAGCTGTTTTTT.

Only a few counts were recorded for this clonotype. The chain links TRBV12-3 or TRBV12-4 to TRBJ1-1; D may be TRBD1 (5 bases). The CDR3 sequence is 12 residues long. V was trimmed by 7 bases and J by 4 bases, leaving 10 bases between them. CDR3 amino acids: CASITGGTEAFF. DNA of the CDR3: TGTGCCAGCATCACAGGAGGCACTGAAGCTTTCTTT.

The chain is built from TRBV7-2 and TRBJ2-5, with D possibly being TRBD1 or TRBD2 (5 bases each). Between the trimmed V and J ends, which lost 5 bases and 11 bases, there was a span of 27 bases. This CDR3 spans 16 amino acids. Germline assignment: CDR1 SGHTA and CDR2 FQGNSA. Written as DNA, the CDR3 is TGTGCCAGCAGCGTCAATAGGGGATCGGGGAGTAATGGGCAGTACTTC. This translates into CASSVNRGSGSNGQYF.

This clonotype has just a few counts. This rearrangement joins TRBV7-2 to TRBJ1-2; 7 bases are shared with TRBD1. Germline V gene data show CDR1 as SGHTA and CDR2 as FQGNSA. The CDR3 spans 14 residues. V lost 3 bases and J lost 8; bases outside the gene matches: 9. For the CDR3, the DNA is TGTGCCAGCAGCTTCAGGGGGTCAACCTACGGCTACACCTTC. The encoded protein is CASSFRGSTYGYTF.